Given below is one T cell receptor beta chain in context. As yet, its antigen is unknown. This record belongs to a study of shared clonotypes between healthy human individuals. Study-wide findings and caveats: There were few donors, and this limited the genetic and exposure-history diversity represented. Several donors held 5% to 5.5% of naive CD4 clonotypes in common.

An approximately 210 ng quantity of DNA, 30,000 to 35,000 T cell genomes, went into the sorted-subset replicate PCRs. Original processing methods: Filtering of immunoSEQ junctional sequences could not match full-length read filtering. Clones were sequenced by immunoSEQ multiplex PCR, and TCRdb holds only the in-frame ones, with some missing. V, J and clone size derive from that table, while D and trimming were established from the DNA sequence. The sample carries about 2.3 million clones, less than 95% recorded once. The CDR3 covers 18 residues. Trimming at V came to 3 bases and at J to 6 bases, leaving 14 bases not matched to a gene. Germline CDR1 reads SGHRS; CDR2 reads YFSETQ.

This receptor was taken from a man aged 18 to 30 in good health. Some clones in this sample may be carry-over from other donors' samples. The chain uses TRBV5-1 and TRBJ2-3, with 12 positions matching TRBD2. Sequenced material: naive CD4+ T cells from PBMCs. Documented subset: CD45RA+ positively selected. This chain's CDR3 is CASSSFDLTSGSGDTQYF. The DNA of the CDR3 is TGCGCCAGCAGCTCCTTCGACCTGACTAGCGGGAGTGGTGATACGCAGTATTTT.